This passage covers 24 T cell receptor beta chains from one sample sequenced in a study of cytomegalovirus exposure and HLA in healthy donors. PCR employed 60 Vbeta and 13 Jbeta primers. Method: immunoSEQ multiplex PCR; TCRdb's copy keeps in-frame clones and lacks some. Here the sample spans about 110,000 clones, around 84% being singletons. Specimen: PBMCs. These receptors were collected from a man between 25 and 39 years old in good health and CMV-seronegative.

The J gene is TRBJ1-4, the V gene TRBV5-5; D is ambiguous. The germline V and J ends were trimmed by 4 bases and 0 bases, with 10 bases remaining between them. The CDR3 totals 15 residues. Germline CDR1 is SGHKS and CDR2 is YYEKEE (reference sequence). The CDR3 sequence: CASSPGGTTNEKLFF. The CDR3 nucleotides read TGTGCCAGCAGCCCGGGAGGAACAACTAATGAAAAACTGTTTTTT. Based on the CDR3 plus reference TRBV5-5 and TRBJ1-4, the full variable domain is DAGVTQSPTHLIKTRGQQVTLRCSPISGHKSVSWYQQVLGQGPQFIFQYYEKEERGRGNFPDRFSARQFPNYSSELNVNALLLGDSALYLCASSPGGTTNEKLFFGSGTQLSVL.

The chain carries TRBV2 and TRBJ1-2; TRBD1 is a possible D gene (6 bases). CDR1 and CDR2 (germline): SNHLY, FYNNEI. Trimming took 6 bases from V and 3 from J, leaving 17 bases between them. CDR3 length: 15 residues. As DNA, the CDR3 is TGTGCCAGCAGGGGGGATGCGGACAGATACTATGGCTACACCTTC. It translates to CASRGDADRYYGYTF.

The chain is built from TRBV11-3 and TRBJ2-1; 11 nucleotides align to TRBD2. Trimming cost V 5 bases and J 6 bases; bases outside gene matches: 6. CDR3 length: 15 residues. The germline gives CDR1 SGHNT, CDR2 YENEEA. CDR3 loop: CASSTLAGGLNEQFF. The CDR3 nucleotides read TGTGCCAGCAGCACCCTAGCGGGAGGTCTCAATGAGCAGTTCTTC.

This chain connects TRBV21-1 to TRBJ1-2; the table's D gene call, TRBD1, was not cross checked with the DNA. TRBV21-1 is flagged as a pseudogene. The CDR3 extends over 17 amino acids. CDR3: CASSITWGQLFSVGYTF. The DNA for the CDR3 is TGTGCCAGCAGCATTACTTGGGGACAGCTCTTCTCTGTTGGCTACACCTTC.

The chain links TRBV5-5 to TRBJ1-3, with TRBD1 as a possible D gene (6 bases). This CDR3 contains 15 residues. Germline V gives CDR1 SGHKS, CDR2 YYEKEE (reference sequence). Trimming removed 4 bases from V and 3 bases from J, with 14 bases in between. CDR3: CASSITQGIGNTIYF. The CDR3 region has the DNA TGTGCCAGCAGCATAACACAGGGCATTGGAAACACCATATATTTT.

This clone showed up just once. V and J are TRBV4-1 and TRBJ2-3; D is ambiguous. V lost 0 bases, J lost 4 bases, and 11 bases lay in between. Germline values: CDR1 MGHRA, CDR2 YSYEKL. There are 15 residues in the CDR3. The DNA for the CDR3 is TGCGCCAGCAGCCAAGATTCGGTAGCTCCAGATACGCAGTATTTT. This encodes CASSQDSVAPDTQYF.

The CDR3 region has the DNA TGTGCCAGCAGCCTAAGGACTAGCGGCTCCTACGAGCAGTACTTC. The encoded protein is CASSLRTSGSYEQYF. V and J are TRBV11-2 and TRBJ2-7, with 10 bases matching TRBD2. The trim removed 5 bases at V and 0 bases at J, leaving 4 bases unmatched. The CDR3 sequence is 15 residues long. Germline CDR1 is SGHAT and CDR2 is FQNNGV.

The V gene is TRBV4-3, the J gene TRBJ1-3; no reliable D call. V was clipped by 4 bases and J by 1 base, with 11 bases between them. The CDR3 has 15 residues. Per the germline V gene, CDR1 is LGHNA and CDR2 is YSLEER. The CDR3 here is CASSRDDKSGNTIYF. The CDR3 bases are TGCGCCAGCAGCCGAGATGACAAATCTGGAAACACCATATATTTT.

V usage is TRBV2 and J usage is TRBJ2-3; TRBD2 matches at 8 bases. The V and J ends lost 4 bases and 15 bases, in that order; junction bases with no gene match: 6. The CDR3 length is 11 residues. CDR1 is SNHLY and CDR2 is FYNNEI in the germline V gene. In DNA, the CDR3 is TGTGCCAGCAGTGCGACGGGAGGGAAATATTTT. Residues: CASSATGGKYF.

Only one count was recorded for this clone. The V gene is TRBV4-1, the J gene TRBJ1-1; 7 bases map to TRBD1. With 4 bases clipped from V and 4 bases from J, the junction kept 9 bases outside the gene matches. The CDR3 covers 15 residues. CDR1 and CDR2 (germline): MGHRA, YSYEKL. CDR3 DNA: TGCGCCAGCAGCCCTTTGAAGGCAGGGGGCACTGAAGCTTTCTTT. Encoded protein: CASSPLKAGGTEAFF.

The chain joins TRBV19 to TRBJ1-3; 8 bases are shared with TRBD1. This CDR3 comprises 13 residues. Germline assignment: CDR1 LNHDA and CDR2 SQIVND (reference sequence). J gave up 4 bases and V 9 bases, and 5 bases lay outside the gene matches. CDR3 amino acids: CASSGGPGNTIYF. CDR3 DNA sequence: TGTGCCAGCTCAGGGGGCCCCGGAAACACCATATATTTT.

This clone was recorded only once. The rearrangement joins TRBV9 to TRBJ1-6, with 7 bases that match TRBD1. The V segment lost 2 bases and the J segment 7 bases; nucleotides outside the gene matches: 9. CDR3 length equals 16 residues. CDR1 is SGDLS, CDR2 YYNGEE, per germline. CDR3 region: CASSVSSGTANSPLHF. Here the CDR3 DNA reads TGTGCCAGCAGCGTTAGCTCCGGGACAGCAAATTCACCCCTCCACTTT.

The chain employs TRBV6-1 and TRBJ1-3; 11 nucleotides line up with TRBD2. The end of the DNA is better explained by TRBJ2-2, so the J call may be wrong. The CDR3 sequence is 14 residues long. The germline V gene encodes CDR1 MNHNS and CDR2 SASEGT. The CDR3 is CASRVAGGSGELFF. The DNA for the CDR3 is TGTGCCAGCAGAGTAGCGGGGGGGAGCGGGGAGCTGTTTTTT.

The V call is TRBV30, the J call TRBJ1-1, with a possible D match to TRBD1 (6 bases). Trimming took off 2 bases at V and 3 bases at J, with 10 bases between the two ends. The CDR3 consists of 13 residues. Germline CDR1 is GTSNPN and CDR2 is SVGIG (reference sequence). The CDR3 DNA is TGTGCCTGGAGTCAGGACAGATACACTGAAGCTTTCTTT. Residues: CAWSQDRYTEAFF.

V and J are TRBV19 and TRBJ1-3; 7 nucleotides match TRBD1. The length of the CDR3 is 14 residues. In germline, CDR1 is LNHDA, CDR2 SQIVND (reference sequence). Trimming cost V 5 bases and J 5 bases; bases outside gene matches: 6. CDR3 in amino acids: CASSSRTGRNTIYF. The DNA for the CDR3 is TGTGCCAGTAGTTCTCGGACAGGAAGAAACACCATATATTTT. Variable domain in full (rest from reference TRBV19 and TRBJ1-3): DGGITQSPKYLFRKEGQNVTLSCEQNLNHDAMYWYRQDPGQGLRLIYYSQIVNDFQKGDIAEGYSVSREKKESFPLTVTSAQKNPTAFYLCASSSRTGRNTIYFGEGSWLTVV.

The table lists this clone with a few counts. V usage is TRBV5-1 and J usage is TRBJ1-6; perhaps TRBD1 as D (6 bases). The ends were cut back, 0 bases at V and 8 bases at J, with 12 bases in the middle. Per the germline V gene, CDR1 is SGHRS and CDR2 is YFSETQ. This CDR3 has 15 amino acids. The CDR3 region has the DNA TGCGCCAGCAGCTTGGGGCAGGGGTGGCATTCACCCCTCCACTTT. It codes for CASSLGQGWHSPLHF.

This clone has only a few counts. J is TRBJ1-4 and V is TRBV5-4, with 8 positions matching TRBD1. Germline V lookup: CDR1 SGHNT, CDR2 YYREEE (reference sequence). The CDR3 sequence is 15 residues long. The V and J ends lost 0 bases and 8 bases, in that order; junction bases with no gene match: 6. The CDR3, as DNA: TGTGCCAGCAGCTTGGGAGGGACAGGCTCGGAAAAACTGTTTTTT. Protein product: CASSLGGTGSEKLFF.

This chain joins TRBV10-1 and TRBJ2-7, with a possible D match to TRBD1 (6 bases). Germline V gene data show CDR1 as WNHNN and CDR2 as SYGVQD (reference sequence). Between the trimmed V and J ends, which lost 3 bases and 5 bases, there was a span of 11 bases. The CDR3 covers 13 residues. The CDR3 region is CASSDRGKDEQYF. The CDR3 bases are TGCGCCAGCAGTGACAGGGGTAAAGACGAGCAGTACTTC.

The chain employs TRBV4-1 and TRBJ2-7; possibly TRBD1 for D (5 bases). The germline gives CDR1 MGHRA, CDR2 YSYEKL. The length of the CDR3 is 17 residues. Trimming cost V 0 bases and J 6 bases, with 21 bases left between them. CDR3 protein: CASSQDTPGSRGSEQYF. CDR3 nucleotides: TGCGCCAGCAGCCAAGACACTCCAGGGTCCAGAGGAAGCGAGCAGTACTTC.

This clone was observed once. The V gene is TRBV7-9, the J gene TRBJ1-5; D is possibly TRBD1 (5 bases). The CDR3 is made up of 14 amino acids. CDR1 and CDR2 (germline): SEHNR, FQNEAQ (reference sequence). V was trimmed by 5 bases and J by 2 bases, leaving 10 bases between them. CDR3 nucleotides: TGTGCCAGCAGCACGCAGGGTGGCAATCAGCCCCAGCATTTT. The encoded protein is CASSTQGGNQPQHF.

V gene TRBV12-5 combines with J gene TRBJ2-2, with a possible D match to TRBD2 (5 bases). The length of the CDR3 is 16 residues. CDR1 and CDR2 from the germline V gene are LGHNT and FRNRAP. The V gene lost 3 bases and the J gene lost 4 bases, with 15 bases spanning the gap. CDR3 bases: TGTGCTAGTGGTTTCGGAGCGGATGCGAGCACCGGGGAGCTGTTTTTT. Translated, it gives CASGFGADASTGELFF.

There are a few counts of this clone. J is TRBJ2-1 and V is TRBV4-1; 9 bases agree with TRBD2. This CDR3 contains 17 residues. Germline V gene lookup returns CDR1 MGHRA and CDR2 YSYEKL. V shed 0 bases, J shed 8 bases, and the junction held 11 bases outside the gene matches. CDR3 protein: CASSQDLLAGSIDEQFF. CDR3 nucleotide sequence: TGCGCCAGCAGCCAAGACCTTCTAGCGGGGTCTATCGATGAGCAGTTCTTC.

This clone appeared a few times. Its ends do not fully match the called genes, so a read error is possible. V is TRBV7-7 and J is TRBJ2-2, with 8 nucleotides matching TRBD1. Per germline, CDR1 SSHAT and CDR2 FNYEAQ (reference sequence). The CDR3 extends over 15 amino acids. CDR3 coding DNA: TGTGCTAGCAGCCCGACAGGGGCCTACACCGGGGAGCTGTTTTTT. Its translation: CASSPTGAYTGELFF. The full variable domain, with the rest looked up from reference TRBV7-7 and TRBJ2-2, is GAGVSQSPRYKVTKRGQDVTLRCDPISSHATLYWYQQALGQGPEFLTYFNYEAQPDKSGLPSDRFSAERPEGSISTLTIQRTEQRDSAMYRCASSPTGAYTGELFFGEGSRLTVL.

J is TRBJ1-2 and V is TRBV5-4; 9 nucleotides line up with TRBD1. The V gene end was trimmed by 4 bases and the J gene end by 2 bases; junction bases not matched to a gene: 9. The germline gives CDR1 SGHNT, CDR2 YYREEE (reference sequence). The CDR3 consists of 16 residues. In DNA form, the CDR3 reads TGTGCCAGCAGCCTGAATCCGGGACAGGGCAACTATGGCTACACCTTC. This codes for CASSLNPGQGNYGYTF.